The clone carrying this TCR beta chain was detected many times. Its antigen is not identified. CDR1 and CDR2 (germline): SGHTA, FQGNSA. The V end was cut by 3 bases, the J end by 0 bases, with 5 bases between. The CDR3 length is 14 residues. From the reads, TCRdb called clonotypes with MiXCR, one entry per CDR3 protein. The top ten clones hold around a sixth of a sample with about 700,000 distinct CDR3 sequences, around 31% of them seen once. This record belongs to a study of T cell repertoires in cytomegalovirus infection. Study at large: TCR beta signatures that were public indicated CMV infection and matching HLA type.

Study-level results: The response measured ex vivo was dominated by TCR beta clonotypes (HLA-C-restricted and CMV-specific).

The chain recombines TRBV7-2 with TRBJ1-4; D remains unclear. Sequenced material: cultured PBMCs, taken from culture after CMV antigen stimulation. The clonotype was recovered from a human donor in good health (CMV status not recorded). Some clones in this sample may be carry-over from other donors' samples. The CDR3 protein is CASSFGTTNEKLFF. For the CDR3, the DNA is TGTGCCAGCAGCTTTGGTACAACTAATGAAAAACTGTTTTTT.